Shown below are 8 T cell receptor beta chains from a single sample sequenced in a study of T cells in Graves' hyperthyroidism and ophthalmopathy. Amplified regions were TCR beta CDR3 sequences from RNA transcripts. The HTBI primer set was used in a first-round RT-PCR of the TCR CDR3. TCRdb processed the multiplex PCR reads anew with MiXCR; each CDR3 protein has one entry. In the table there are approximately 640,000 distinct CDR3 sequences, around 16% of which are singletons. Sequenced: blood. These receptors were obtained from a woman in her thirties with Graves' hyperthyroidism.

This clonotype has a count of ten or more. This sequence joins TRBV28 and TRBJ1-1; D call uncertain. Germline lookup yields CDR1 MDHEN and CDR2 SYDVKM. The CDR3 has 13 residues. V gave up 4 bases and J gave up 0 bases, with 6 bases separating them. The CDR3 nucleotides read TGTGCCAGCAGTTCAGCATTGAACACTGAAGCTTTCTTT. Its translation: CASSSALNTEAFF.

Many counts were recorded for this clonotype. V and J are TRBV18 and TRBJ2-7; D possibly corresponds to TRBD2 (6 bases). The CDR3 extends over 15 amino acids. Germline CDR1 KGHSH, CDR2 LQKENI. Trimming pared 2 bases from V and 4 bases from J, leaving 15 bases between. The CDR3 DNA follows: TGTGCCAGCTCACCAGTAGGCGGGGACGGGTACGAGCAGTACTTC. This sequence encodes CASSPVGGDGYEQYF.

This clonotype occurred many times. This chain uses TRBV2 with TRBJ2-7, with 7 nucleotides matching TRBD1. This CDR3 is built from 13 residues. V shed 7 bases, J shed 3 bases, and the junction held 6 bases outside the gene matches. CDR1 is SNHLY, CDR2 FYNNEI, per germline. As DNA, the CDR3 is TGTGCCAGCATCATGGGGACAGTCTACGAGCAGTACTTC. Its protein product is CASIMGTVYEQYF.

In this sample, this clonotype turned up many times. This chain connects TRBV11-2 to TRBJ2-5, with D possibly TRBD1 on 6 matching bases. Germline assignment: CDR1 SGHAT and CDR2 FQNNGV. V lost 1 base to trimming and J lost 3 bases, with 12 bases between them. This CDR3 contains 15 residues. The CDR3 DNA is TGTGCCAGCAGCTTAGGGATGGGGGCTGAAGAGACCCAGTACTTC. This encodes CASSLGMGAEETQYF.

At least ten counts were recorded for this clonotype. This rearrangement joins TRBV12-3 or TRBV12-4 to TRBJ2-1; possible D gene TRBD1, 6 bases. The V end was cut by 5 bases, the J end by 0 bases, with 23 bases between. The CDR3 runs to 19 residues. The CDR3 DNA reads TGTGCCAGCAGTGGCTGGGACACCCGGACCATTATCTCCTACAATGAGCAGTTCTTC. It codes for CASSGWDTRTIISYNEQFF.

In its sample, this clonotype was seen many times. The V call is TRBV7-9, the J call TRBJ2-7; D perhaps matches TRBD2 (6 bases). This CDR3 spans 13 amino acids. CDR1 SEHNR and CDR2 FQNEAQ come from the germline V gene (reference sequence). The ends were cut back, 5 bases at V and 3 bases at J, with 11 bases in the middle. Written as DNA, the CDR3 is TGTGCCAGCAGCCTAGGGGACTTCTACGAGCAGTACTTC. Protein sequence: CASSLGDFYEQYF.

This clonotype was seen at least ten times. Relative to the germline gene, one junction end is altered; a read error may explain this. The chain uses TRBV5-6 and TRBJ1-1; 10 nucleotides match TRBD1. Germline V gene data show CDR1 as SGHDT and CDR2 as YYEEEE. The CDR3 contains 16 residues. The DNA of the CDR3 is TGTGCCAGCACCTTGGTGGACAGGGGGGAGAGCACTGAAGCTTTCTTT. This sequence encodes CASTLVDRGESTEAFF.

This clonotype was observed a few times. The chain links TRBV27 to TRBJ1-6; TRBD1 agrees at 7 bases. V shed 7 bases, J shed 0 bases, and the junction held 9 bases outside the gene matches. CDR3 length: 17 residues. Germline CDR1 and CDR2: MNHEY and SMNVEV (reference sequence). The CDR3: CASTYLQGPSYNSPLHF. The DNA of the CDR3 is TGTGCCAGCACTTACTTACAGGGGCCCTCCTATAATTCACCCCTCCACTTT.